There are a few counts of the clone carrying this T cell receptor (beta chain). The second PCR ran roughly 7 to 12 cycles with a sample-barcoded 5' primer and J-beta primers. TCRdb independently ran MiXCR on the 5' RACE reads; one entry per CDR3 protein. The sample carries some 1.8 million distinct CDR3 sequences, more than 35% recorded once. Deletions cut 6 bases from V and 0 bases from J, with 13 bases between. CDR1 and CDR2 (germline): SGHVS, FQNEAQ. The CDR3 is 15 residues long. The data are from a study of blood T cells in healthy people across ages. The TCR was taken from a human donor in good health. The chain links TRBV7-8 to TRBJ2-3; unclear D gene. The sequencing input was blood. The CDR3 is CASRRAGVSTDTQYF. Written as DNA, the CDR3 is TGTGCCAGCAGGCGTGCTGGGGTGAGCACAGATACGCAGTATTTT.